The 27 T cell receptor beta chains reported below all come from one sample, sequenced in a study of T cells after yellow fever vaccination. TCRdb used MiXCR to reprocess the 5' RACE reads, holding one entry per CDR3 protein. The sample contains about 220,000 distinct CDR3 sequences, more than 6.5% of which appear only once. The material sequenced was CD4+ T cells sorted from PBMCs, taken on the day of the yellow fever booster vaccination. The receptors stem from a man between 25 and 39 years old who received the YFV17D yellow fever vaccine.

In this sample, this clonotype turned up a few times. The chain has TRBV20-1 and TRBJ2-1, with 7 bases aligning to TRBD2. The J segment lost 2 bases and the V segment lost 5 bases, leaving 9 bases of the junction unmatched. Germline V gene lookup returns CDR1 DFQATT and CDR2 SNEGSKA (reference sequence). The CDR3 has 15 residues. The chain's CDR3 is CSAPPSGKPYNEQFF. The CDR3 bases are TGCAGTGCTCCCCCGAGCGGGAAACCCTACAATGAGCAGTTCTTC.

In this sample, this clonotype turned up many times. The chain joins TRBV20-1 to TRBJ1-1; D remains unclear. V lost 4 bases, J lost 1 base, and 10 bases lay in between. The CDR3 extends over 13 amino acids. Germline loops: CDR1 DFQATT, CDR2 SNEGSKA (reference sequence). CDR3 in DNA: TGCAGTGCTAACAGACCCAAGAACACTGAAGCTTTCTTT. Protein product: CSANRPKNTEAFF.

This clonotype occurred many times. This rearrangement joins TRBV12-3 or TRBV12-4 to TRBJ2-2, with 8 nucleotides matching TRBD1. Trimming removed 6 bases from V and 0 bases from J; junction bases left unmatched: 0. The CDR3 consists of 14 residues. This CDR3 reads CASRTGANTGELFF. In nucleotides, the CDR3 is TGTGCCAGCAGGACAGGGGCGAACACCGGGGAGCTGTTTTTT.

This clonotype was counted a few times. The chain combines TRBV9 with TRBJ2-7, with D hard to call. V was trimmed by 0 bases and J by 2 bases, leaving 9 bases between them. Germline lookup yields CDR1 SGDLS and CDR2 YYNGEE. This CDR3 spans 14 amino acids. The CDR3 protein is CASSVVPGAYEQYF. In nucleotides, the CDR3 is TGTGCCAGCAGCGTAGTCCCAGGAGCCTACGAGCAGTACTTC.

The chain couples TRBV10-3 to TRBJ1-5, with 8 positions matching TRBD1. The junction had 3 bases not matched to a gene; V was cut back by 4 bases and J by 1 base. In germline, CDR1 is ENHRY, CDR2 SYGVKD. There are 15 residues in the CDR3. CDR3 in amino acids: CAISAGGASNQPQHF. The CDR3 DNA reads TGTGCCATCAGTGCAGGGGGCGCGAGCAATCAGCCCCAGCATTTT.

There are a few counts of this clonotype. The chain combines TRBV6-2 or TRBV6-3 with TRBJ2-3, with 14 bases fitting TRBD2. The V segment lost 6 bases and the J segment 10 bases; nucleotides outside the gene matches: 6. The CDR3 totals 14 residues. Per germline, CDR1 MNHEY and CDR2 SVGEGT. The CDR3 region is CASRSTSGRAPQYF. CDR3 nucleotides: TGTGCCAGCAGATCGACTAGCGGGAGGGCACCGCAGTATTTT.

The CDR3 region has the DNA TGTGCCAGCAGCCCCCAGGGCGGCCTCGCGTACGAGCAGTACTTC. This gives the protein CASSPQGGLAYEQYF. This chain links TRBV12-3 or TRBV12-4 with TRBJ2-7, with a tentative D call TRBD1 (5 bases). V was clipped by 6 bases and J by 4 bases, with 19 bases between them. The CDR3 has 15 amino acids.

This chain uses TRBV29-1 with TRBJ2-7; 8 positions match TRBD2. Germline lookup yields CDR1 SQVTM and CDR2 ANQGSEA. Losses at the gene ends were 6 bases for V and 0 bases for J; bases not matched to a gene: 13. The CDR3 runs 16 residues. The CDR3 reads CSVLGSLAGTSYEQYF. The CDR3 nucleotides are TGCAGCGTCCTCGGCTCGCTAGCGGGCACCTCCTACGAGCAGTACTTC.

In its sample, this clonotype was seen many times. The V and J genes are TRBV27 and TRBJ1-2, with 7 positions matching TRBD1. V gave up 6 bases and J gave up 2 bases; unmatched junction bases: 3. The CDR3 is made up of 13 amino acids. Germline V CDR1 and CDR2: MNHEY, SMNVEV (reference sequence). This CDR3 reads CASRVTGNYGYTF. CDR3 nucleotide sequence: TGTGCCAGCAGGGTGACAGGGAACTATGGCTACACCTTC.

Only a few counts were recorded for this clonotype. The genes are TRBV24-1 and TRBJ2-3; D gene unclear. The V gene's germline CDR1 is KGHDR and CDR2 SFDVKD. CDR3 length equals 13 residues. V was cut by 5 bases and J by 9 bases, with 14 bases left in between. CDR3 DNA sequence: TGTGCCACCAGTGTCCTAGGGTCGCACACGCAGTATTTT. Amino acid sequence: CATSVLGSHTQYF.

This clonotype was observed at least ten times. V is TRBV6-1 and J is TRBJ2-5; D uncertain. With 4 bases removed from V and 2 bases from J, the gap between germline ends came to 11 bases. The CDR3 covers 14 residues. Germline CDR1 and CDR2: MNHNS and SASEGT. CDR3: CASSGQQKQETQYF. The CDR3 DNA reads TGTGCCAGCAGTGGTCAACAGAAACAAGAGACCCAGTACTTC.

At least ten counts were recorded for this clonotype. V gene TRBV5-5 combines with J gene TRBJ2-1; D might be TRBD1 (6 bases). The ends were cut back, 6 bases at V and 4 bases at J, with 14 bases in the middle. Germline-derived CDR1 and CDR2 are SGHKS and YYEKEE (reference sequence). The CDR3 length is 14 residues. DNA for the CDR3: TGTGCCAGCAAGGGGACACAACGATACAATGAGCAGTTCTTC. It yields the protein CASKGTQRYNEQFF. The full variable domain, rest sourced from reference TRBV5-5 and TRBJ2-1, is DAGVTQSPTHLIKTRGQQVTLRCSPISGHKSVSWYQQVLGQGPQFIFQYYEKEERGRGNFPDRFSARQFPNYSSELNVNALLLGDSALYLCASKGTQRYNEQFFGPGTRLTVL.

The V gene is TRBV5-4, the J gene TRBJ2-1; 12 positions agree with TRBD1. The CDR3 consists of 15 residues. Unmatched junction bases numbered 8, after V lost 4 bases and J lost 9 bases. CDR1 and CDR2 from the germline V gene are SGHNT and YYREEE (reference sequence). The CDR3 sequence is CASSDSGTGGFEQFF. CDR3 sequence (DNA): TGTGCCAGCAGCGACTCCGGGACAGGGGGCTTTGAGCAGTTCTTC. Full variable domain (outside the CDR3, taken from reference TRBV5-4 and TRBJ2-1): ETGVTQSPTHLIKTRGQQVTLRCSSQSGHNTVSWYQQALGQGPQFIFQYYREEENGRGNFPPRFSGLQFPNYSSELNVNALELDDSALYLCASSDSGTGGFEQFFGPGTRLTVL.

This clonotype has a count of ten or more. V gene TRBV5-1 combines with J gene TRBJ2-5; D call uncertain. CDR1 and CDR2 (germline): SGHRS, YFSETQ. The CDR3 runs to 15 residues. Trimming cost V 0 bases and J 1 base, with 10 bases left between them. In DNA, the CDR3 is TGCGCCAGCAGCTTGGGGGCAGATTCCCAAGAGACCCAGTACTTC. It encodes CASSLGADSQETQYF.

This clonotype was counted ten times or more. This chain uses TRBV20-1 with TRBJ2-5; possibly TRBD1 or TRBD2 for D (5 bases each). CDR3 length equals 13 residues. Trimming removed 5 bases at V and 2 bases at J, with 12 bases between. The germline CDR1 and CDR2 sequences are DFQATT and SNEGSKA (reference sequence). CDR3 bases: TGCAGTGCTCCCGTCGGGGCGCAAGAGACCCAGTACTTC. Its protein is CSAPVGAQETQYF.

The table lists this clonotype with a few counts. The rearrangement joins TRBV7-2 to TRBJ2-1; D gene unclear. Trimming stripped 4 bases from V and 9 bases from J, with 13 bases between. The CDR3 is made up of 13 amino acids. CDR1 and CDR2 (germline): SGHTA, FQGNSA. CDR3 DNA sequence: TGTGCCAGCAGCTGGGCAGTTAATCGTGAGCAGTTCTTC. Encoded protein: CASSWAVNREQFF.

This clonotype was observed a few times. The chain joins TRBV24-1 to TRBJ1-1; D uncertain. Germline V gives CDR1 KGHDR, CDR2 SFDVKD. CDR3 length: 14 residues. Between the trimmed V and J ends, which lost 3 bases and 3 bases, there was a span of 10 bases. CDR3 sequence reads: CATSDRRQDTEAFF. The CDR3, as DNA: TGTGCCACCAGTGATAGGCGGCAGGACACTGAAGCTTTCTTT.

This clonotype was recorded many times. V usage is TRBV5-4 and J usage is TRBJ1-2; TRBD1 matches at 9 bases. Losses at the gene ends were 7 bases for V and 5 bases for J; bases not matched to a gene: 9. Germline V lookup: CDR1 SGHNT, CDR2 YYREEE (reference sequence). The CDR3 is 14 residues long. CDR3 sequence (DNA): TGTGCCAGCCGAGGACAGGGGAAACGGTATGGCTACACCTTC. Protein: CASRGQGKRYGYTF.

This clonotype turned up a few times. The rearrangement joins TRBV19 to TRBJ2-5; D may be TRBD2 (6 bases). Trimming took 4 bases from V and 0 from J, leaving 12 bases between them. The germline V gene encodes CDR1 LNHDA and CDR2 SQIVND (reference sequence). This CDR3 comprises 15 residues. The CDR3 DNA reads as TGTGCCAGTAGTAGGTCCCCGGGGGACCAAGAGACCCAGTACTTC. This translates into CASSRSPGDQETQYF. Drawing the rest from reference TRBV19 and TRBJ2-5, the complete variable domain is DGGITQSPKYLFRKEGQNVTLSCEQNLNHDAMYWYRQDPGQGLRLIYYSQIVNDFQKGDIAEGYSVSREKKESFPLTVTSAQKNPTAFYLCASSRSPGDQETQYFGPGTRLLVL.

This clonotype was counted a few times. The chain links TRBV12-3 or TRBV12-4 to TRBJ2-1; 7 bases are a match to TRBD2. After removal of 5 bases from V and 0 bases from J, the junction contained 7 bases not matched to a gene. The length of the CDR3 is 16 residues. The CDR3 loop is CASSNGLVVSYNEQFF. CDR3 DNA: TGTGCCAGCAGTAACGGACTAGTCGTCTCCTACAATGAGCAGTTCTTC.

CDR3 residues: CASSQDRDYGYTF. Here the CDR3 DNA reads TGTGCCAGCAGTCAAGACCGGGACTATGGCTACACCTTC. The V and J genes are TRBV6-6 and TRBJ1-2; D gene ambiguous. The ends were cut back, 5 bases at V and 3 bases at J, with 10 bases in the middle. This CDR3 region has 13 residues. Germline CDR1 is MNHNY and CDR2 is SVGAGI (reference sequence).

This clonotype occurred many times. The rearrangement uses TRBV11-1 and TRBJ2-7; no firm D call. Germline CDR1 is SGHAT and CDR2 is FQDESV (reference sequence). The ends were cut back, 2 bases at V and 1 base at J, with 21 bases in the middle. There are 18 residues in the CDR3. The CDR3 spells CASSLFPSLALVSYEQYF. The DNA for the CDR3 is TGTGCCAGCAGCTTATTTCCCTCTTTGGCGCTTGTATCCTACGAGCAGTACTTC.

This clonotype was detected ten times or more. The chain couples TRBV20-1 to TRBJ2-3, with 8 bases identical to TRBD1. V lost 5 bases, J lost 5 bases, and 9 bases stayed unmatched. Germline lookup yields CDR1 DFQATT and CDR2 SNEGSKA (reference sequence). This CDR3 region has 14 residues. For the CDR3, the DNA is TGCAGTGCTTGGACAGGGAAAAGGGGAGATACGCAGTATTTT. This gives the protein CSAWTGKRGDTQYF.

The chain links TRBV9 to TRBJ1-2, with D unclear. The CDR3 length is 13 residues. The V and J ends lost 0 bases and 4 bases respectively, with 7 bases between them. The germline V gene encodes CDR1 SGDLS and CDR2 YYNGEE. The CDR3 reads CASSVAPAYGYTF. The CDR3 DNA reads TGTGCCAGCAGCGTAGCCCCGGCCTATGGCTACACCTTC.

This clonotype was seen ten or more times. This chain uses TRBV12-3 or TRBV12-4 with TRBJ2-7; 12 bases agree with TRBD2. The J segment lost 8 bases and the V segment lost 6 bases, leaving 5 bases of the junction unmatched. There are 13 residues in the CDR3. CDR3 region: CASRVTSGRKQYF. The DNA of the CDR3 is TGTGCCAGCAGGGTGACTAGCGGGAGAAAGCAGTACTTC.

This clonotype has at least ten counts. The rearrangement uses TRBV24-1 and TRBJ2-5, with D unclear. This CDR3 has 15 amino acids. Trimming pared 3 bases from V and 0 bases from J, leaving 10 bases between. Per the germline V gene, CDR1 is KGHDR and CDR2 is SFDVKD. The CDR3 DNA reads TGTGCCACCAGTGATCCTGCAGAGTACCAAGAGACCCAGTACTTC. This translates into CATSDPAEYQETQYF.

In this sample, this clonotype turned up many times. V usage is TRBV24-1 and J usage is TRBJ2-5; D remains unclear. The ends were cut back, 4 bases at V and 0 bases at J, with 5 bases in the middle. This CDR3 is built from 13 residues. Germline V CDR1 and CDR2: KGHDR, SFDVKD. The CDR3 region has the DNA TGTGCCACCAGTGAGAGGCACCAAGAGACCCAGTACTTC. It specifies CATSERHQETQYF.